The T cell receptor (beta chain) described here comes from a study of blood T cell repertoires in COVID-19. Study as a whole: Donors in the United States, Italy and Spain gave samples during acute or convalescent COVID-19. In each case, the material was cDNA or gDNA derived from T cells, B-cell-depleted T cells, or PBMCs.

Under the authors' procedure: Researchers report that nucleated cell counts were estimated from reference gene primer amplification. Assay: immunoSEQ multiplex PCR; the TCRdb copy retains only in-frame clones and omits some. Clone size and V and J calls were adopted from that table, with D and trimming inferred from the DNA. The data show roughly 200,000 clones, approximately 85% seen once. Germline V lookup: CDR1 MNHEY, CDR2 SVGAGI. V lost 0 bases to trimming and J lost 10 bases; unmatched junction nucleotides: 6. The length of the CDR3 is 16 residues. The chain employs TRBV6-5 and TRBJ2-1; 13 bases agree with TRBD2. The specimen was peripheral blood. The sequence was collected from a man aged 55 to 70 with acute or convalescent COVID-19. CDR3 protein: CASSYSGTSGTKEQFF. CDR3 nucleotides: TGTGCCAGCAGTTACTCCGGGACTAGCGGGACTAAGGAGCAGTTCTTC.